In its sample, the clone carrying this T cell receptor (beta chain) was seen a few times. This specimen comes from a study of blood T cell repertoires in COVID-19. In Seattle, patients joined the study during active infection and were tracked longitudinally. The repertoire was sequenced with immunoSEQ multiplex PCR; TCRdb's copy has only in-frame clones and lacks some. The sample includes about 170,000 clones, less than 85% of them seen just once. Input material: peripheral blood. This receptor was identified in a middle-aged woman with COVID-19, enrolled during active disease.

In DNA form, the CDR3 reads TGCAGCGTTGCTATGGTGGGCAGGTCAGATACGCAGTATTTT. It specifies CSVAMVGRSDTQYF. The V gene is TRBV29-1, the J gene TRBJ2-3; D gene ambiguous. The germline V and J ends were trimmed by 4 bases and 4 bases, with 15 bases remaining between them. The V gene's germline CDR1 is SQVTM and CDR2 ANQGSEA. The CDR3 is 14 amino acids.